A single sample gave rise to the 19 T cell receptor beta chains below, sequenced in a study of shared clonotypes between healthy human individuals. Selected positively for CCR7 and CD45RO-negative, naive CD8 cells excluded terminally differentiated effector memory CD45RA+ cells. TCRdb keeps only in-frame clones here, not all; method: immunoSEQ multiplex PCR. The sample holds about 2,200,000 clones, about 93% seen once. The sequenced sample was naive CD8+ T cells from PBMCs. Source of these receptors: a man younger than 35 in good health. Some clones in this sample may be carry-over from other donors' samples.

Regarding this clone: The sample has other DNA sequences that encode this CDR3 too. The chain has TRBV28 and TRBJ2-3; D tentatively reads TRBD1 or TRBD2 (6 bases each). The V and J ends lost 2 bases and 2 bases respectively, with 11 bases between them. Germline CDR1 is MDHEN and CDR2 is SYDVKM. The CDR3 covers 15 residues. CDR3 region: CASSLGGPPTDTQYF. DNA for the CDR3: TGTGCCAGCAGTTTAGGGGGGCCCCCCACAGATACGCAGTATTTT.

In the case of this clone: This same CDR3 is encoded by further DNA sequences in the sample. The CDR3 loop is CASSLTGGGETQYF. The CDR3 DNA reads as TGTGCCAGCAGCTTGACAGGGGGAGGAGAGACCCAGTACTTC. This chain uses TRBV7-3 with TRBJ2-5; TRBD1 matches at 9 bases. The germline V gene has CDR1 SGHTA and CDR2 FQGTGA. The V gene end was trimmed by 3 bases and the J gene end by 4 bases; junction bases not matched to a gene: 3. This CDR3 comprises 14 residues.

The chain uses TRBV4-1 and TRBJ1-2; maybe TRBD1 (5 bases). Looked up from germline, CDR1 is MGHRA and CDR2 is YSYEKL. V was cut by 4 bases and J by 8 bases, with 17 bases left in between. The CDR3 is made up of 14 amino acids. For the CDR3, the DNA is TGCGCCAGCAGCCCGAACCCGGGGCTAAGGGGCTACACCTTC. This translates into CASSPNPGLRGYTF.

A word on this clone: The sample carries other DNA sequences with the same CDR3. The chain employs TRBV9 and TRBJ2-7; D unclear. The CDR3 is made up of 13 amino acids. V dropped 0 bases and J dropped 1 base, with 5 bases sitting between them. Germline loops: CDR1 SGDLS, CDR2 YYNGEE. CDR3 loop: CASSVGGSYEQYF. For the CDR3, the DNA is TGTGCCAGCAGCGTAGGAGGATCCTACGAGCAGTACTTC.

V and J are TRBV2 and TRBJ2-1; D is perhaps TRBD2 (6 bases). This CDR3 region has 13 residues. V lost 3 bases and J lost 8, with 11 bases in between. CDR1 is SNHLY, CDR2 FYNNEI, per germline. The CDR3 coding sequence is TGTGCCAGCAGTGAGGCTAGCGCACATGAGCAGTTCTTC. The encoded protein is CASSEASAHEQFF.

The CDR3 region has the DNA TGCAGCGTTGTTCGGGGGGCCTACGAGCAGTACTTC. Amino acids: CSVVRGAYEQYF. V gene TRBV29-1 combines with J gene TRBJ2-7; 7 bases agree with TRBD2. The germline gives CDR1 SQVTM, CDR2 ANQGSEA. Trimming cost V 4 bases and J 2 bases; bases outside gene matches: 2. This CDR3 is 12 amino acids long.

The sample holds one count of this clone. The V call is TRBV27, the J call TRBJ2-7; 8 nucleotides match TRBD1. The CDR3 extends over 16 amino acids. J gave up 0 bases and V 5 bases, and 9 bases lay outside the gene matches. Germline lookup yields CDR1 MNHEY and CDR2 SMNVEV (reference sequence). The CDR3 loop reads CASSPSTGAVSYEQYF. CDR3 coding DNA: TGTGCCAGCAGTCCCTCGACAGGGGCCGTCTCCTACGAGCAGTACTTC.

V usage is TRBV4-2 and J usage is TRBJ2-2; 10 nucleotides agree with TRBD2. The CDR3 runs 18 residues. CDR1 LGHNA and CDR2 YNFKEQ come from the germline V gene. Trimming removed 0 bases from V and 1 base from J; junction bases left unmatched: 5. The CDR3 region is CASSQDVAGGWNTGELFF. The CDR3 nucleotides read TGTGCCAGCAGCCAAGACGTAGCGGGAGGATGGAACACCGGGGAGCTGTTTTTT.

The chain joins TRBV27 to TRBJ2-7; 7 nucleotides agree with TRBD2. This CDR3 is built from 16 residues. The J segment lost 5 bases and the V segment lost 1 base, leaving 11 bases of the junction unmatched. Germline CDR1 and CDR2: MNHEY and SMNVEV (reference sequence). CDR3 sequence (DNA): TGTGCCAGCAGTTTATGGGTAGGCGGGAGAATCAACGAGCAGTACTTC. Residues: CASSLWVGGRINEQYF.

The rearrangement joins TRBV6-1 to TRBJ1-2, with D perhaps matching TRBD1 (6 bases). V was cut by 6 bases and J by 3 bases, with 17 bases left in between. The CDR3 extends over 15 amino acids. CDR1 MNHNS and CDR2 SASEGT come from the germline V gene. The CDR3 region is CASRELADSYYGYTF. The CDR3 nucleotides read TGTGCCAGCAGGGAGCTCGCGGACAGCTACTATGGCTACACCTTC.

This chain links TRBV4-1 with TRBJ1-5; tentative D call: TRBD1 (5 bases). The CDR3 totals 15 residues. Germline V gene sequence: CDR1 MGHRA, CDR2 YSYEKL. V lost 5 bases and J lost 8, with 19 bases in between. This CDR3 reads CASSDRGGFIEPQHF. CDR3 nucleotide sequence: TGCGCCAGCAGCGACCGGGGCGGGTTTATTGAGCCCCAGCATTTT.

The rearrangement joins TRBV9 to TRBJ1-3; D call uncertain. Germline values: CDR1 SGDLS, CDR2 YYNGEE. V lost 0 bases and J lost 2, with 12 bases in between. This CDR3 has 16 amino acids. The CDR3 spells CASSVGDLIAGNTIYF. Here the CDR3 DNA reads TGTGCCAGCAGCGTAGGTGATTTGATTGCTGGAAACACCATATATTTT.

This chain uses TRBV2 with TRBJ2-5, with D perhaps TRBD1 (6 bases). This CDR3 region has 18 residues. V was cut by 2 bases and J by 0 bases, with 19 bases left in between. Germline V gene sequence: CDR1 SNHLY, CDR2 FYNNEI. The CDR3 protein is CASSEKVSGTPYQETQYF. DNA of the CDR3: TGTGCCAGCAGTGAAAAAGTTTCCGGGACACCATACCAAGAGACCCAGTACTTC.

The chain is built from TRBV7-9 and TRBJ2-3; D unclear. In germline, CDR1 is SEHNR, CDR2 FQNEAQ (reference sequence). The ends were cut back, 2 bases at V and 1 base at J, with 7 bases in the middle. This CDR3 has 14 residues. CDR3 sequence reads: CASSLPGGTDTQYF. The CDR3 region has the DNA TGTGCCAGCAGCTTACCGGGTGGCACAGATACGCAGTATTTT.

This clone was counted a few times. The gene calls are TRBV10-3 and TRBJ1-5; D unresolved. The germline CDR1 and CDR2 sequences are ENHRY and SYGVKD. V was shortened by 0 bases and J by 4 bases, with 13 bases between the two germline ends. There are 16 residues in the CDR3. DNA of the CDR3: TGTGCCATCAGTGAGTCGATCACTCTGGGAAATCAGCCCCAGCATTTT. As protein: CAISESITLGNQPQHF.

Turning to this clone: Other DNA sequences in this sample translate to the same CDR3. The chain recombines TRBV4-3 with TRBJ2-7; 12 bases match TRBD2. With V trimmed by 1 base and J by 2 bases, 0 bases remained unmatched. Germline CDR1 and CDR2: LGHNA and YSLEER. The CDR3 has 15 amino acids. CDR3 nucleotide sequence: TGCGCCAGCAGCCAAGGACTAGCGGGGGCCTACGAGCAGTACTTC. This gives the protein CASSQGLAGAYEQYF.

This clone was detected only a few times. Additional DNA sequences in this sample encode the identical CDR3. CDR3 bases: TGTGCCAGCAGCTTAGCCCGGGGGAGCTCCTACGAGCAGTACTTC. Encoded protein: CASSLARGSSYEQYF. This chain links TRBV11-2 with TRBJ2-7; D may be TRBD2 (6 bases). This CDR3 region has 15 residues. Germline-derived CDR1 and CDR2 are SGHAT and FQNNGV. V lost 1 base, J lost 0 bases, and 10 bases lay in between.

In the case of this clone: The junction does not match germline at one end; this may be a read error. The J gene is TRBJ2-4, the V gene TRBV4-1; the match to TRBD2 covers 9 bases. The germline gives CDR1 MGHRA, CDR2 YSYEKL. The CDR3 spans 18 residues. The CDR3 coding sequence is TGCGCCAGCGGCCAGCCGGGACTAGCAGGGGGAGCCAAAAACATTCAGTACTTC. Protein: CASGQPGLAGGAKNIQYF.

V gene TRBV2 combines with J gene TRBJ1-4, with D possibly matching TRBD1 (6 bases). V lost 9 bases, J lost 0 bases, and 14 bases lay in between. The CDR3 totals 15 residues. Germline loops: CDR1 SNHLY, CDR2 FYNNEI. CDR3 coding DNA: TGTGCCAGTTTACATTCAGGGGCAACTAATGAAAAACTGTTTTTT. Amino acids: CASLHSGATNEKLFF.